This record looks at one T cell receptor (beta chain) sequence and its context. Germline V gives CDR1 SNHLY, CDR2 FYNNEI. V was pared by 6 bases and J by 2 bases, with 4 bases of the junction left unmatched. This CDR3 is built from 15 residues. Clones were read by immunoSEQ multiplex PCR, and TCRdb kept only the in-frame ones, dropping some. This sample has roughly 150,000 clones, with approximately 91% found just once. This record belongs to a study of T cell responses to AZD1222 COVID-19 vaccine. The rearrangement uses TRBV2 and TRBJ2-5; TRBD2 aligns across 12 bases. The sequencing here drew on peripheral blood, taken 28 days after the second AZD1222 dose. The clonotype was recovered from an adult who received the AZD1222 COVID-19 vaccine. The CDR3: CASRRGTSGQETQYF. CDR3 nucleotides: TGTGCCAGCAGGAGGGGGACTAGCGGGCAAGAGACCCAGTACTTC.